Below, 31 T cell receptor beta chains from the same sample are listed, as sequenced in a study of blood T cell repertoires in COVID-19. Only in-frame clones appear in the TCRdb table, and some are missing; sequencing was by immunoSEQ multiplex PCR. The sample yields about 22,000 clones, over 60% seen once. Sequencing input: peripheral blood. The source of these receptors is a man in his sixties with active COVID-19.

This clone is termed medium-sized. Here the CDR3 DNA reads TGTGCCAGCAGTGAAAGGAGGAACTATGGCTACACCTTC. Residues: CASSERRNYGYTF. The rearrangement uses TRBV6-1 and TRBJ1-2, with unresolved D. This CDR3 has 13 residues. CDR1 and CDR2 from the germline V gene are MNHNS and SASEGT. The V end was cut by 2 bases, the J end by 2 bases, with 6 bases between.

The V gene is TRBV4-3, the J gene TRBJ2-3, with 7 positions matching TRBD1. Trimming removed 4 bases from V and 0 bases from J; junction bases left unmatched: 1. Germline V gives CDR1 LGHNA, CDR2 YSLEER. This CDR3 region has 14 residues. Here the CDR3 reads CASSPGQSTDTQYF. The CDR3, as DNA: TGCGCCAGCAGCCCGGGACAGAGCACAGATACGCAGTATTTT.

This sequence joins TRBV9 and TRBJ2-3; 10 nucleotides align to TRBD2. Looked up from germline, CDR1 is SGDLS and CDR2 is YYNGEE. V dropped 0 bases and J dropped 5; count of bases not matched to a gene: 6. The CDR3 sequence is 16 residues long. DNA for the CDR3: TGTGCCAGCAGCGTAGGGCTAGCGGGAGCGCAAGATACGCAGTATTTT. Translation gives CASSVGLAGAQDTQYF.

J is TRBJ1-1 and V is TRBV4-3; 7 bases agree with TRBD1. Germline trimming cut 1 base from V and 0 bases from J; bases unmatched to any gene: 5. The CDR3 runs to 16 residues. Germline lookup yields CDR1 LGHNA and CDR2 YSLEER. Written as DNA, the CDR3 is TGCGCCAGCAGCCAAGGGCAGACAGGGATGAACACTGAAGCTTTCTTT. Translation: CASSQGQTGMNTEAFF.

Turning to this clone: The sample holds other DNA sequences that translate to the same CDR3. The chain is built from TRBV7-9 and TRBJ1-1, with D possibly matching TRBD1 (6 bases). The CDR3 covers 13 residues. V dropped 5 bases and J dropped 8 bases, with 15 bases sitting between them. From germline, CDR1 is SEHNR and CDR2 FQNEAQ (reference sequence). This CDR3 reads CASSAGPGTEAFF. CDR3 bases: TGTGCCAGCAGCGCAGGACCCGGGACAGAAGCTTTCTTT.

The chain joins TRBV7-8 to TRBJ2-7, with D tentatively TRBD1 (6 bases). CDR1 is SGHVS, CDR2 FQNEAQ, per germline. The CDR3 runs to 15 residues. The V gene lost 1 base and the J gene lost 3 bases, with 13 bases spanning the gap. The CDR3 nucleotides are TGTGCCAGCAGCTTAGTCGACAGGCGAGTCTACGAGCAGTACTTC. Its translation is CASSLVDRRVYEQYF.

This clone was observed a few times. The chain has TRBV4-2 and TRBJ2-1, with 8 bases lining up with TRBD2. The germline CDR1 and CDR2 sequences are LGHNA and YNFKEQ. With 1 base clipped from V and 4 bases from J, the junction kept 6 bases outside the gene matches. The CDR3 extends over 16 amino acids. The CDR3 loop reads CASSQADLAGYNEQFF. CDR3 in DNA: TGTGCCAGCAGCCAAGCTGACCTAGCGGGTTACAATGAGCAGTTCTTC.

The V and J genes are TRBV23-1 and TRBJ2-7; 7 nucleotides line up with TRBD1. TRBV23-1 has ORF status, its function being uncertain. The CDR3 covers 14 residues. With V trimmed by 5 bases and J by 2 bases, 6 bases remained unmatched. Here the CDR3 DNA reads TGCGCCAGCAGTTTTCAGGGGGAAACCTACGAGCAGTACTTC. This codes for CASSFQGETYEQYF.

The V and J genes are TRBV5-1 and TRBJ2-1; TRBD2 matches 9 bases. Germline lookup yields CDR1 SGHRS and CDR2 YFSETQ. V was pared by 4 bases and J by 2 bases, with 7 bases of the junction left unmatched. The length of the CDR3 is 16 residues. DNA of the CDR3: TGCGCCAGCAGCCTGGGACTAGCTGGCGCCTACAATGAGCAGTTCTTC. Protein: CASSLGLAGAYNEQFF. The whole variable domain, filled in from reference TRBV5-1 and TRBJ2-1, reads KAGVTQTPRYLIKTRGQQVTLSCSPISGHRSVSWYQQTPGQGLQFLFEYFSETQRNKGNFPGRFSGRQFSNSRSEMNVSTLELGDSALYLCASSLGLAGAYNEQFFGPGTRLTVL.

In its sample, this clone ranks as medium-sized. This sample also contains other DNA sequences that code for the same CDR3. This chain links TRBV6-5 with TRBJ2-1, with D possibly matching TRBD1 (6 bases). CDR1 and CDR2 (germline): MNHEY, SVGAGI. The ends were cut back, 2 bases at V and 5 bases at J, with 7 bases in the middle. CDR3 length equals 13 residues. This CDR3 is CASSYGGHNEQFF. The CDR3 DNA is TGTGCCAGCAGTTACGGGGGCCACAATGAGCAGTTCTTC.

The gene calls are TRBV27 and TRBJ2-3; D not certain. The V gene lost 3 bases and the J gene lost 0 bases, with 13 bases spanning the gap. Germline CDR1 is MNHEY and CDR2 is SMNVEV (reference sequence). This CDR3 has 16 residues. The CDR3 reads CASSLWAPTSTDTQYF. The CDR3 DNA is TGTGCCAGCAGTTTGTGGGCGCCTACTAGCACAGATACGCAGTATTTT.

This chain uses TRBV12-3 or TRBV12-4 with TRBJ2-7; D gene unclear. V lost 6 bases to trimming and J lost 4 bases, with 7 bases between them. The CDR3 covers 11 residues. CDR3 DNA: TGTGCCAGCAGCTCCGGGTACGAGCAGTACTTC. This codes for CASSSGYEQYF.

The chain has TRBV27 and TRBJ2-2; D is uncertain. CDR1 and CDR2 from the germline V gene are MNHEY and SMNVEV (reference sequence). The germline V and J ends were trimmed by 9 bases and 0 bases, with 8 bases remaining between them. The CDR3 extends over 13 amino acids. This CDR3 is CASRTANTGELFF. The CDR3, as DNA: TGTGCCAGTCGTACAGCGAACACCGGGGAGCTGTTTTTT.

The chain combines TRBV3-1 (or the pseudogene TRBV3-2) with TRBJ2-4, with 13 bases fitting TRBD2. From germline, CDR1 is LGHDT and CDR2 YNNKEL (reference sequence). The J segment lost 0 bases and the V segment lost 4 bases, leaving 15 bases of the junction unmatched. This CDR3 has 21 residues. The CDR3 DNA reads as TGTGCCAGCAGCCCAGGGGGTACGGGACTAGCGGGACCTTTAGCCAAAAACATTCAGTACTTC. Its translation is CASSPGGTGLAGPLAKNIQYF.

This sequence joins TRBV7-2 and TRBJ2-1; D uncertain. CDR1 is SGHTA and CDR2 is FQGNSA in the germline V gene. The CDR3 loop spans 13 amino acids. Trimming left V 0 bases short and J 5 bases short, with 5 bases between. The CDR3 sequence is CASSLARDNEQFF. Written as DNA, the CDR3 is TGTGCCAGCAGCTTAGCACGGGACAATGAGCAGTTCTTC.

The rearrangement links TRBV5-1 to TRBJ2-3; 15 bases are shared with TRBD2. The CDR3 has 17 residues. V dropped 3 bases and J dropped 6; count of bases not matched to a gene: 8. Germline CDR1 SGHRS, CDR2 YFSETQ. For the CDR3, the DNA is TGCGCCAGCAGCTCCGGACTAGCGGGAGGGTTCCGGGATACGCAGTATTTT. It is translated as CASSSGLAGGFRDTQYF.

The V call is TRBV3-1 (or the pseudogene TRBV3-2), the J call TRBJ2-1; D is unclear. The CDR3 totals 14 residues. V shed 0 bases and J shed 3 bases, with 6 bases lying between them. Germline CDR1 is LGHDT and CDR2 is YNNKEL (reference sequence). DNA of the CDR3: TGTGCCAGCAGCCAAGACCCTATCTACAATGAGCAGTTCTTC. This gives the protein CASSQDPIYNEQFF.

The chain carries TRBV7-6 and TRBJ2-3, with 15 bases matching TRBD2. The CDR3 is 16 residues long. From germline, CDR1 is SGHVS and CDR2 FNYEAQ. The ends lost 4 bases at V and 5 bases at J; junction bases unmatched: 4. CDR3 sequence reads: CASSSRTSGREDTQYF. As DNA, the CDR3 is TGTGCCAGCAGCTCCAGGACTAGCGGGAGGGAAGATACGCAGTATTTT.

This chain uses TRBV14 with TRBJ1-1, with 9 bases matching TRBD1. The trim removed 2 bases at V and 6 bases at J, leaving 10 bases unmatched. The CDR3 consists of 16 residues. From germline, CDR1 is SGHDN and CDR2 FVKESK. The DNA of the CDR3 is TGTGCCAGCAGCCAACGACAGGGGGTGCGCCTAGCTGAAGCTTTCTTT. It codes for CASSQRQGVRLAEAFF.

The chain links TRBV30 to TRBJ2-7, with D unresolved. The ends were cut back, 5 bases at V and 6 bases at J, with 8 bases in the middle. The CDR3 is made up of 10 amino acids. The germline V gene has CDR1 GTSNPN and CDR2 SVGIG (reference sequence). The CDR3 reads CAWGTREQYF. CDR3 coding DNA: TGTGCCTGGGGAACTCGCGAGCAGTACTTC.

The V call is TRBV5-1, the J call TRBJ1-1; D not resolved. The CDR3 spans 15 residues. V was pared by 0 bases and J by 1 base, with 10 bases between. In germline, CDR1 is SGHRS, CDR2 YFSETQ. CDR3 in DNA: TGCGCCAGCAGCTTGGGAGAGGGATCGAACACTGAAGCTTTCTTT. It translates to CASSLGEGSNTEAFF.

The rearrangement joins TRBV9 to TRBJ2-3, with 15 bases aligning to TRBD2. Germline lookup yields CDR1 SGDLS and CDR2 YYNGEE. The CDR3 is made up of 16 amino acids. V was pared by 5 bases and J by 4 bases, with 5 bases of the junction left unmatched. CDR3 nucleotides: TGTGCCAGCAGTACAGGACTAGCGGGAGGGGCAGATACGCAGTATTTT. Protein: CASSTGLAGGADTQYF.

The rearrangement links TRBV28 to TRBJ2-5, with D tentatively TRBD2 (6 bases). Germline values: CDR1 MDHEN, CDR2 SYDVKM. V gave up 8 bases and J gave up 5 bases, with 18 bases separating them. The CDR3 has 14 residues. The CDR3 here is CASGGTGVSETQYF. The CDR3 DNA is TGTGCCAGCGGGGGGACCGGGGTATCGGAGACCCAGTACTTC.

The rearrangement uses TRBV11-2 and TRBJ2-2; possibly TRBD1 for D (5 bases). This CDR3 region has 16 residues. Germline V gene lookup returns CDR1 SGHAT and CDR2 FQNNGV. V was pared by 3 bases and J by 4 bases, with 15 bases between. The CDR3 nucleotides read TGTGCCAGCAGCTTTAGATCGTCCAGGGCCACCGGGGAGCTGTTTTTT. It is translated as CASSFRSSRATGELFF.

The chain uses TRBV28 and TRBJ2-5; 8 bases match TRBD2. The J segment lost 2 bases and the V segment lost 3 bases, leaving 5 bases of the junction unmatched. CDR1 is MDHEN, CDR2 SYDVKM, per germline. The length of the CDR3 is 15 residues. The chain's CDR3 is CASSFLGLGQETQYF. The CDR3 bases are TGTGCCAGCAGTTTTTTGGGACTAGGGCAAGAGACCCAGTACTTC.

The V and J genes are TRBV11-1 and TRBJ1-2, with a weak D call TRBD1 (5 bases). This CDR3 has 16 residues. CDR1 and CDR2 from the germline V gene are SGHAT and FQDESV (reference sequence). V shed 4 bases and J shed 6 bases, with 21 bases lying between them. The CDR3 DNA reads TGTGCCAGCAGCTCCCCAGGAGCAGGGTTTGTGGATGGCTACACCTTC. This codes for CASSSPGAGFVDGYTF.

This clone appeared a few times. The rearrangement joins TRBV5-4 to TRBJ2-7; 7 bases agree with TRBD2. Germline CDR1 reads SGHNT; CDR2 reads YYREEE (reference sequence). Trimming removed 1 base from V and 5 bases from J; junction bases left unmatched: 12. The CDR3 is 16 amino acids. The CDR3 reads CASSLRGREGTHEQYF. CDR3 DNA sequence: TGTGCCAGCAGCTTGAGGGGTAGGGAGGGGACCCACGAGCAGTACTTC.

The chain employs TRBV30 and TRBJ2-7; the D gene is possibly TRBD1 (5 bases). The germline V gene has CDR1 GTSNPN and CDR2 SVGIG (reference sequence). Trimming removed 2 bases at V and 2 bases at J, with 10 bases between. The CDR3 is 13 amino acids. For the CDR3, the DNA is TGTGCCTGGAGTAGGGCAGGGACCTACGAGCAGTACTTC. It translates to CAWSRAGTYEQYF.

This chain links TRBV24-1 with TRBJ2-1, with D perhaps TRBD1 (6 bases). CDR1 is KGHDR and CDR2 is SFDVKD in the germline V gene. CDR3 length equals 15 residues. V was clipped by 3 bases and J by 6 bases, with 14 bases between them. The CDR3 bases are TGTGCCACCAGTGATCAGGGGACACCCAGCAATGAGCAGTTCTTC. Translation gives CATSDQGTPSNEQFF.

In this sample, this clone is medium-sized. The chain uses TRBV9 and TRBJ1-1, with a weak D call TRBD1 (5 bases). Germline V gene sequence: CDR1 SGDLS, CDR2 YYNGEE. The CDR3 length is 15 residues. V lost 4 bases to trimming and J lost 5 bases, with 18 bases between them. DNA for the CDR3: TGTGCCAGCAGCCCCCCAGGGTTCGGAGGGACTGAAGCTTTCTTT. Encoded protein: CASSPPGFGGTEAFF.

The J gene is TRBJ1-4, the V gene TRBV6-4, with 10 bases fitting TRBD1. The CDR3 totals 14 residues. The V and J ends lost 7 bases and 8 bases, in that order; junction bases with no gene match: 7. Germline V gene lookup returns CDR1 MRHNA and CDR2 SNTAGT. CDR3 bases: TGTGCCAGCATCGGACAGGGGGGAAAGGAAAAACTGTTTTTT. Protein: CASIGQGGKEKLFF.